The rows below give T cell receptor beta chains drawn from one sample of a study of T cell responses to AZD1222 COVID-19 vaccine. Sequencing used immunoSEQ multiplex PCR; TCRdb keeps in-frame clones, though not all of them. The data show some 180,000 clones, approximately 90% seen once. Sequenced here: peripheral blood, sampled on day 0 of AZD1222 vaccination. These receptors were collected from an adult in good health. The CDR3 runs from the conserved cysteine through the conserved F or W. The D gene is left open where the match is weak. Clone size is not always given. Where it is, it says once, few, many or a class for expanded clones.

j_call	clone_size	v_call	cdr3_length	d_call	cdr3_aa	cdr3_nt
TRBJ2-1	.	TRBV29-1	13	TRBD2	CSGTSGVYNEQFF	TGCAGCGGGACTAGCGGAGTCTACAATGAGCAGTTCTTC
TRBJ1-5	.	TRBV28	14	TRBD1	CASSQGQGNQPQHF	TGTGCCAGCAGTCAGGGACAGGGAAATCAGCCCCAGCATTTT
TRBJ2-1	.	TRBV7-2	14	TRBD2	CASSLLAANNEQFF	TGTGCCAGCAGCTTACTAGCGGCAAACAATGAGCAGTTCTTC
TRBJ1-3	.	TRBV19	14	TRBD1	CASSPGQVDYTIYF	TGTGCCAGTAGTCCGGGACAGGTCGACTACACCATATATTTT
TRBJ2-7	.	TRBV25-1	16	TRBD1	CASSDDRGRGSIEQYF	TGTGCCAGCAGTGACGACAGGGGCCGGGGTAGTATCGAGCAGTACTTC
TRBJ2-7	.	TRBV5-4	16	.	CASSLGGEGQKYEQYF	TGTGCCAGCAGCTTGGGTGGGGAAGGACAGAAGTACGAGCAGTACTTC
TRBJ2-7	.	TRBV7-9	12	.	CASSLEAGEQYF	TGTGCCAGCAGCTTAGAGGCGGGCGAGCAGTACTTC
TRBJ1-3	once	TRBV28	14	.	CASTSVHSGNTIYF	TGTGCCAGCACGTCAGTCCACTCTGGAAACACCATATATTTT
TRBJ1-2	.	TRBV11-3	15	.	CASSLETVPNYGYTF	TGTGCCAGCAGCTTAGAAACAGTTCCCAACTATGGCTACACCTTC
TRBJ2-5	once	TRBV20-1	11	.	CSASARETQYF	TGTAGTGCTAGCGCCAGAGAGACCCAGTACTTC
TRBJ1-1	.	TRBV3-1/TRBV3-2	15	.	CASSQVGIANTEAFF	TGTGCCAGCAGCCAAGTAGGGATAGCGAACACTGAAGCTTTCTTT
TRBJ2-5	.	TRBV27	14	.	CASSLYGIRETQYF	TGTGCCAGCAGTTTATACGGGATTCGGGAGACCCAGTACTTC
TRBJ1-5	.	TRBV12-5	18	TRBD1	CASGLAPLATGGGQPQHF	TGTGCTAGTGGTTTGGCTCCCCTCGCTACAGGGGGCGGGCAGCCCCAGCATTTT
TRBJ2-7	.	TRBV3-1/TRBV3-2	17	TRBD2	CASSQDLGSGSSYEQYF	TGTGCCAGCAGCCAAGATCTCGGTAGCGGGAGCTCCTACGAGCAGTACTTC
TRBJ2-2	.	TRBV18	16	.	CASSPPTPMSTGELFF	TGTGCCAGCTCACCACCTACTCCGATGAGCACCGGGGAGCTGTTTTTT
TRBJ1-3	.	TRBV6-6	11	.	CASSYGNTIYF	TGTGCCAGCAGTTACGGAAACACCATATATTTT
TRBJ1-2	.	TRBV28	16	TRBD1	CASSWGLGQGSYGYTF	TGTGCCAGCAGTTGGGGGTTGGGACAGGGTTCCTATGGCTACACCTTC
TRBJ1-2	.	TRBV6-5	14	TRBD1	CASRDRVLLYGYTF	TGTGCCAGCAGAGACAGGGTCCTCCTCTATGGCTACACCTTC
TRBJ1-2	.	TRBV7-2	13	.	CASSLGQRDGYTF	TGTGCCAGCAGCTTAGGCCAGAGGGATGGCTACACCTTC
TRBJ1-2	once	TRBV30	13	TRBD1	CAWSAGQVTGYTF	TGTGCCTGGAGTGCAGGACAGGTTACTGGCTACACCTTC
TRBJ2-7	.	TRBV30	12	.	CAWSGGALEQYF	TGTGCCTGGAGTGGGGGGGCCCTCGAGCAGTACTTC
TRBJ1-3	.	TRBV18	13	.	CASSGGGGNTIYF	TGTGCCAGCTCCGGAGGAGGTGGAAACACCATATATTTT
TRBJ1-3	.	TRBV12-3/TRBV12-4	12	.	CASRSTVNTIYF	TGTGCCAGCAGGTCAACTGTCAACACCATATATTTT
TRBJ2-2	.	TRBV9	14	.	CASSVATGPGELFF	TGTGCCAGCAGCGTAGCTACAGGTCCCGGGGAGCTGTTTTTT
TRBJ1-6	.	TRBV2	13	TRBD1	CASMGQGDSPLHF	TGTGCCAGCATGGGACAGGGTGATTCACCCCTCCACTTT
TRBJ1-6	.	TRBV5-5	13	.	CASSLKSSSPLHF	TGTGCCAGCAGCTTGAAATCTAGCTCACCCCTCCACTTT
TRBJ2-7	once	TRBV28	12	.	CASSAGTYEQYF	TGTGCCAGCTCTGCAGGGACCTACGAGCAGTACTTC
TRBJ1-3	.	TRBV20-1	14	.	CSASVPYSGNTIYF	TGCAGTGCTAGTGTTCCCTACTCTGGAAACACCATATATTTT
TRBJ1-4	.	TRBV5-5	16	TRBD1	CASTFFLGTGDEKLFF	TGTGCCAGCACCTTCTTTTTAGGGACAGGGGATGAAAAACTGTTTTTT
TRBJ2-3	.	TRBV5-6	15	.	CASSLVSTVADTQYF	.
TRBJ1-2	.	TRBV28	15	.	CASNVGGRENYGYTF	TGTGCCAGCAACGTCGGGGGTAGGGAAAACTATGGCTACACCTTC
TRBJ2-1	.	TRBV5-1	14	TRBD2	CASSRLAGANEQFF	TGCGCCAGCAGTCGTCTAGCGGGAGCCAATGAGCAGTTCTTC
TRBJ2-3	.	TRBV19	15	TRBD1	CASTTGTGGTDTQYF	TGTGCCAGCACGACCGGGACAGGAGGCACAGATACGCAGTATTTT
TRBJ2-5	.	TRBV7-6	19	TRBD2	CASSFWPGRGLADEETQYF	TGTGCCAGCAGCTTCTGGCCAGGGAGAGGCCTAGCGGATGAAGAGACCCAGTACTTC
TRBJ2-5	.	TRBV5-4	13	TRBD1	CASKGQGQETQYF	TGTGCCAGCAAAGGACAGGGCCAGGAGACCCAGTACTTC
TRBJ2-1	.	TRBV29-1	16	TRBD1	CSVDRLWTGLGNEQFF	TGCAGCGTTGACCGTCTCTGGACAGGGTTGGGGAATGAGCAGTTCTTC
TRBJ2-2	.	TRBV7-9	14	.	CASSSIRGTGELFF	TGTGCCAGCAGCTCTATACGCGGCACCGGGGAGCTGTTTTTT
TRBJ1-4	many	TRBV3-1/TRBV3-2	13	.	CASSQVNGEKLFF	TGTGCCAGCAGCCAAGTAAACGGAGAAAAACTGTTTTTT
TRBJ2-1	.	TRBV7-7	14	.	CASSPVMTYNEQFF	TGTGCCAGCAGCCCCGTAATGACCTACAATGAGCAGTTCTTC
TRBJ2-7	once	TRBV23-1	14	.	CASSRGPDKYEQYF	TGCGCCAGCAGTCGGGGGCCAGATAAGTACGAGCAGTACTTC
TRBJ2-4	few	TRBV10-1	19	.	CASTRKTKRQRRAKNIQYF	TGCGCCAGCACCAGAAAAACTAAACGCCAGCGGCGGGCCAAAAACATTCAGTACTTC
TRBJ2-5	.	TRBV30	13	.	CAWSLGGQETQYF	TGTGCCTGGAGTCTTGGGGGGCAAGAGACCCAGTACTTC
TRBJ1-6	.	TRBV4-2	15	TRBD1	CASSQERTGDSPLHF	TGTGCCAGCAGCCAAGAGCGGACAGGGGATTCACCCCTCCACTTT
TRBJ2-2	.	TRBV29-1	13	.	CSVDQRYTGELFF	TGCAGCGTTGATCAGAGGTACACCGGGGAGCTGTTTTTT
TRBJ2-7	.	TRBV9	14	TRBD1	CASSVDQGAGEQYF	TGTGCCAGCAGCGTAGACCAGGGGGCTGGGGAGCAGTACTTC
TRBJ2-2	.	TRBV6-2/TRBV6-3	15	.	CASSYPQGSDGELFF	TGTGCCAGCAGTTACCCACAGGGCTCGGACGGGGAGCTGTTTTTT
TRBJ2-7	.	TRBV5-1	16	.	CASSYSRDHTPIEQYF	TGCGCCAGCAGCTACAGCAGGGATCACACTCCTATCGAGCAGTACTTC
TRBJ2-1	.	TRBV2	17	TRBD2	CASKGTSGRAFYNEQFF	TGTGCCAGCAAGGGGACTAGCGGGAGGGCCTTCTACAATGAGCAGTTCTTC
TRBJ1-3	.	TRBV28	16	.	CASSSPGGAAGNTIYF	TGTGCCAGCAGTTCTCCGGGAGGGGCCGCGGGAAACACCATATATTTT
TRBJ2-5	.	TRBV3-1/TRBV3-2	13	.	CASSRGVGETQYF	TGTGCCAGCAGCCGCGGAGTAGGGGAGACCCAGTACTTC
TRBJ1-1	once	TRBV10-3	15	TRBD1	CAISEEVQGYTEAFF	TGTGCCATCAGTGAGGAGGTACAGGGGTACACTGAAGCTTTCTTT
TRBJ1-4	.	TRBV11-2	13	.	CASSLEGYEKLFF	TGTGCCAGCAGCTTAGAAGGGTATGAAAAACTGTTTTTT
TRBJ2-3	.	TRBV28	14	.	CASSLRSSTDTQYF	TGTGCCAGCAGTTTACGGTCCAGCACAGATACGCAGTATTTT
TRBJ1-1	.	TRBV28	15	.	CASSLAGVMNTEAFF	TGTGCCAGCAGTTTAGCCGGGGTCATGAACACTGAAGCTTTCTTT
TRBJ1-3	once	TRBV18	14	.	CASSPPERGNTIYF	TGTGCCAGCTCACCACCGGAACGGGGAAACACCATATATTTT
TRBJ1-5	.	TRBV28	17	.	CASSFPQVFWARQPQHF	TGTGCCAGCAGTTTTCCACAAGTATTCTGGGCTCGGCAGCCCCAGCATTTT
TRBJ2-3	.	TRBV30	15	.	CAWSVLGLTTDTQYF	TGTGCCTGGAGTGTACTCGGACTAACCACAGATACGCAGTATTTT
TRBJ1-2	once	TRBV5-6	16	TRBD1	CASSLVGQGANYGYTF	TGTGCCAGCAGCTTGGTGGGACAGGGGGCGAACTATGGCTACACCTTC